Below are 2 T cell receptor beta chains sequenced from a single sample in a study of radiation and T cells in renal cell carcinoma. Here immunoSEQ multiplex PCR was the method, and the copy in TCRdb shows in-frame clones only, minus some. The data show about 150,000 clones, about 87% seen once. The time point: blood 2 weeks post-SBRT. Treatment here: 15 Gy SBRT to primary tumor, nephrectomy 4 weeks later. Sample: blood, taken from a patient whose treatment included radiotherapy and nephrectomy. Source of these receptors: a woman between 50 and 59 years old with renal cell carcinoma.

The V gene is TRBV9, the J gene TRBJ2-3, with D perhaps matching TRBD1 (5 bases). CDR1 SGDLS and CDR2 YYNGEE come from the germline V gene. The CDR3 runs 14 residues. V was pared by 4 bases and J by 2 bases, with 11 bases between. In nucleotides, the CDR3 is TGTGCCAGCAGCCCTCGACAGTACACAGATACGCAGTATTTT. The encoded protein is CASSPRQYTDTQYF.

In this sample, this clone turned up once. This chain connects TRBV5-6 to TRBJ2-3; D unresolved. This CDR3 has 13 residues. CDR1 is SGHDT, CDR2 YYEEEE, per germline. Trimming removed 4 bases at V and 1 base at J, with 7 bases between. CDR3 in amino acids: CASSLVGTDTQYF. The CDR3 DNA reads TGTGCCAGCAGCCTGGTCGGCACAGATACGCAGTATTTT.